Listed below are T cell receptor beta chains from one sample, sequenced in a study of tumor-infiltrating lymphocytes in primary liver carcinoma. TCRdb fed the multiplex PCR reads into MiXCR, producing one record per CDR3 protein. This table holds approximately 330,000 distinct CDR3 sequences, 65% found once. The material sequenced was peripheral blood. Every receptor here comes from a man aged 35-49 years with primary liver carcinoma and hepatitis B virus infection. Each CDR3 is given with its conserved first and last residue. A D gene is named only where the DNA matches it firmly. Clone size appears in some rows only: once, few, many, or a class for an expanded clone.

CDR3 length	clone size	D gene	V gene	J gene	CDR3 DNA	CDR3 protein
18	.	.	TRBV4-1	TRBJ2-6	TGCGCCAGCAGCCAAGAAGGTCCAGGGCTCACTGGGGCCAATGTCCTGACTTTC	CASSQEGPGLTGANVLTF
14	once	.	TRBV14	TRBJ1-1	TGTGCCAGCAGCCCACAGAACCTAAACACTGAAGCTTTATTT	CASSPQNLNTEALF
14	.	TRBD1	TRBV19	TRBJ1-2	TGTGCCAGTAGCAAGCCAGGGGGCGATGGAGGCTACACCTTC	CASSKPGGDGGYTF
15	.	.	TRBV11-2	TRBJ1-5	TGTGCCAGCAGTTTCGGGGAGGATAGCAATCAGGCCCAGCATTTT	CASSFGEDSNQAQHF
15	.	.	TRBV5-5	TRBJ2-1	TGTGCCAGCAGCTCGTGGAACGGGGATTACAATGAGCAGTTCTTC	CASSSWNGDYNEQFF
15	.	.	TRBV4-1	TRBJ1-1	TGCGCCAGCAGCCAAGGGCCCCGTCAGGGTATTGAAGCTTTCTTT	CASSQGPRQGIEAFF
12	.	.	TRBV11-2	TRBJ2-1	TGTGCCGGCAGCATGGTAGCCAATGAGCAGTTCTTC	CAGSMVANEQFF
15	.	TRBD1	TRBV24-1	TRBJ2-1	TGTGCCACCAGTGTGTCCGGGACAGGGGGCAATGAGCAGTTCTTC	CATSVSGTGGNEQFF
17	.	TRBD1	TRBV11-2	TRBJ1-6	TGTGCCAGCAGCTTAAGTCCCCCCCGACAGGGTAATTCACCCCACCACTTT	CASSLSPPRQGNSPHHF
15	.	TRBD1	TRBV5-5	TRBJ2-7	TGTGCCAACAGTAGCGGCCGGGACAGGTTCTACGAGCAGTACTTC	CANSSGRDRFYEQYF
14	once	.	TRBV11-2	TRBJ2-5	TGTGCCAGTCGACTTGCCTGCTTCCAAGAGACCCAGCACTTC	CASRLACFQETQHF
14	many	TRBD1	TRBV4-2	TRBJ2-7	TGTGCCAGCAGCCTAATCGGGACAGGGAACGAGCAGTACTTC	CASSLIGTGNEQYF
17	.	.	TRBV6-1	TRBJ2-1	TGTGCCAGCAGTGAAAAAGGGTACAGGGGGGGGATCAATAAGCAGTTCTTC	CASSEKGYRGGINKQFF
15	.	TRBD2	TRBV11-1	TRBJ2-3	TGTGCCAACTGCAAACAGACTAGCGGAACAGAAACGCAGTATTTT	CANCKQTSGTETQYF
17	.	TRBD1	TRBV7-9	TRBJ1-4	TGTGCCAGCAGCCCAGGGACAGACTCCCTCTTTAATGAAAAACTGTTTTTT	CASSPGTDSLFNEKLFF
15	many	.	TRBV5-1	TRBJ2-2	TGCGCCAGCAGCTTGGAGGGTTCGAACACCGGGGAGCTGTTTTTT	CASSLEGSNTGELFF
17	.	.	TRBV12-3/TRBV12-4	TRBJ2-7	TGTGCCAGCAGTCCTTTCATGACCGGGATAAGCTCCTACGAGCAGTACTTC	CASSPFMTGISSYEQYF
15	.	TRBD2	TRBV7-3	TRBJ2-1	TGTGCCAGCAGCTTACCGGGGGGCTCCTACAATGAGCAGTTCTTC	CASSLPGGSYNEQFF